What follows is one T cell receptor (beta chain) and its context. Investigators spread the genomic DNA of each subset evenly over several immunoSEQ plates. Source study methods: ImmunoSEQ sequences covered only the junction and lacked quality scores; filtering therefore differed. Sequencing used immunoSEQ multiplex PCR; TCRdb keeps in-frame clones, though not all of them. The V and J calls and clone size were taken over from that table, and D and trimming were inferred from the DNA. The sample contains about 330,000 clones, about 74% of which appear only once. Germline V gene sequence: CDR1 SGHVS, CDR2 FNYEAQ. The J segment lost 1 base and the V segment lost 2 bases, leaving 8 bases of the junction unmatched. The CDR3 is 17 amino acids. The entry originates in a study of shared clonotypes between healthy human individuals. There were only Caucasian adults among the donors, and all lived in Nashville, Tennessee. A split of CD4+ cells into CD45RA+ naive and CD45RA-negative memory subsets was performed.

The chain has TRBV7-6 and TRBJ2-1, with TRBD2 identical over 7 bases. The origin of this receptor is a man aged 30-40 years in good health. Sequenced: memory CD4+ T cells sorted from blood. This sample's subset: CD45RA-negative fraction. CDR3 loop: CASSLRSGLGSYNEQFF. The DNA for the CDR3 is TGTGCCAGCAGCTTACGTAGCGGGCTAGGATCCTACAATGAGCAGTTCTTC.